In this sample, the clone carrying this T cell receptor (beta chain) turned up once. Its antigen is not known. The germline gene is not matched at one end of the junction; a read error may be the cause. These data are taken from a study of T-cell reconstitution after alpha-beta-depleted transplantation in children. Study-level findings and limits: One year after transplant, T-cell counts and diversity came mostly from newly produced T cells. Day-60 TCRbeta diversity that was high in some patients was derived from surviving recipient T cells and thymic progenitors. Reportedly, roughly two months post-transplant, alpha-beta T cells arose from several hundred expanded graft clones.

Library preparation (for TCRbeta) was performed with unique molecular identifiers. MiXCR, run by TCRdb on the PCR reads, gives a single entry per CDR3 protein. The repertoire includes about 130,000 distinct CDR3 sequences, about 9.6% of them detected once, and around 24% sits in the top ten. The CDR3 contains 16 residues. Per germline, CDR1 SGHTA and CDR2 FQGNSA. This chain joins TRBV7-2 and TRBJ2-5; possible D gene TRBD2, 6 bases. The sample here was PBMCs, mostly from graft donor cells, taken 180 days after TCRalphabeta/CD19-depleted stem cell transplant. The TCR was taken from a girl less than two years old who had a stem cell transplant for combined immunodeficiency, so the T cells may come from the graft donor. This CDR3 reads CATSLGGVGTRESQYF. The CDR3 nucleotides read TGTGCCACCAGCTTAGGAGGTGTTGGGACCCGGGAGTCTCAGTACTTC. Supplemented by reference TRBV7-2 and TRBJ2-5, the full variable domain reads GAGVSQSPSNKVTEKGKDVELRCDPISGHTALYWYRQSLGQGLEFLIYFQGNSAPDKSGLPSDRFSAERTGGSVSTLTIQRTQQEDSAVYLCATSLGGVGTRESQYFGPGTRLLVL.